This entry features one T cell receptor (beta chain) sequence. Its antigen is not identified. This sample was taken from a study of T cell responses to AZD1222 COVID-19 vaccine. Study information: Both about-4-week and about-12-week second-dose recipients were combined. Regarding the study as a whole: Compared with day 0, the breadth and depth of the Spike-specific TCR repertoire rose significantly after two doses of AZD1222. Spike as a whole was targeted by vaccine-associated CD4 TCRs, dominant at 160-218 and 743-854. Only 5 to 7 individuals given AZD1222 were seropositive at baseline.

Libraries were prepared by immunoSEQ multiplex PCR; TCRdb keeps only in-frame clonotypes and omits some of them. The sample has under 150,000 clones; 92% are singletons. Trimming stripped 8 bases from V and 5 bases from J, with 21 bases between. The CDR3 spans 15 residues. Germline lookup yields CDR1 LNHNV and CDR2 YYDKDF (reference sequence). This TCR was recovered from an adult in good health. The sequencing used peripheral blood, collected on day 0 of AZD1222 vaccination. The chain links TRBV15 to TRBJ2-5, with D possibly TRBD1 on 9 matching bases. The CDR3 coding sequence is TGTGCCACCGAGGCGGGGGGACAGGGTCGGGAGACCCAGTACTTC. As protein: CATEAGGQGRETQYF.